The TCR beta chain described here comes from a study of cytomegalovirus exposure and HLA in healthy donors. 60 Vbeta and 13 Jbeta primers were used in PCR. The protocol was immunoSEQ multiplex PCR, while the TCRdb copy is restricted to in-frame clones and leaves out a portion. The sample has 95,000 to 150,000 clones; around 72% are singletons. Per germline, CDR1 MGHRA and CDR2 YSYEKL. This CDR3 has 15 amino acids. With 4 bases clipped from V and 0 bases from J, the junction kept 6 bases outside the gene matches. This clone came up once. The sequenced sample consisted of PBMCs. The sequence derives from a man aged 25-40 years in good health and CMV-seronegative. The chain couples TRBV4-1 to TRBJ2-7, with 7 nucleotides matching TRBD1. The DNA of the CDR3 is TGCGCCAGCAGCCCCGCACAGGGGCGCTCCTACGAGCAGTACTTC. Amino acids: CASSPAQGRSYEQYF.